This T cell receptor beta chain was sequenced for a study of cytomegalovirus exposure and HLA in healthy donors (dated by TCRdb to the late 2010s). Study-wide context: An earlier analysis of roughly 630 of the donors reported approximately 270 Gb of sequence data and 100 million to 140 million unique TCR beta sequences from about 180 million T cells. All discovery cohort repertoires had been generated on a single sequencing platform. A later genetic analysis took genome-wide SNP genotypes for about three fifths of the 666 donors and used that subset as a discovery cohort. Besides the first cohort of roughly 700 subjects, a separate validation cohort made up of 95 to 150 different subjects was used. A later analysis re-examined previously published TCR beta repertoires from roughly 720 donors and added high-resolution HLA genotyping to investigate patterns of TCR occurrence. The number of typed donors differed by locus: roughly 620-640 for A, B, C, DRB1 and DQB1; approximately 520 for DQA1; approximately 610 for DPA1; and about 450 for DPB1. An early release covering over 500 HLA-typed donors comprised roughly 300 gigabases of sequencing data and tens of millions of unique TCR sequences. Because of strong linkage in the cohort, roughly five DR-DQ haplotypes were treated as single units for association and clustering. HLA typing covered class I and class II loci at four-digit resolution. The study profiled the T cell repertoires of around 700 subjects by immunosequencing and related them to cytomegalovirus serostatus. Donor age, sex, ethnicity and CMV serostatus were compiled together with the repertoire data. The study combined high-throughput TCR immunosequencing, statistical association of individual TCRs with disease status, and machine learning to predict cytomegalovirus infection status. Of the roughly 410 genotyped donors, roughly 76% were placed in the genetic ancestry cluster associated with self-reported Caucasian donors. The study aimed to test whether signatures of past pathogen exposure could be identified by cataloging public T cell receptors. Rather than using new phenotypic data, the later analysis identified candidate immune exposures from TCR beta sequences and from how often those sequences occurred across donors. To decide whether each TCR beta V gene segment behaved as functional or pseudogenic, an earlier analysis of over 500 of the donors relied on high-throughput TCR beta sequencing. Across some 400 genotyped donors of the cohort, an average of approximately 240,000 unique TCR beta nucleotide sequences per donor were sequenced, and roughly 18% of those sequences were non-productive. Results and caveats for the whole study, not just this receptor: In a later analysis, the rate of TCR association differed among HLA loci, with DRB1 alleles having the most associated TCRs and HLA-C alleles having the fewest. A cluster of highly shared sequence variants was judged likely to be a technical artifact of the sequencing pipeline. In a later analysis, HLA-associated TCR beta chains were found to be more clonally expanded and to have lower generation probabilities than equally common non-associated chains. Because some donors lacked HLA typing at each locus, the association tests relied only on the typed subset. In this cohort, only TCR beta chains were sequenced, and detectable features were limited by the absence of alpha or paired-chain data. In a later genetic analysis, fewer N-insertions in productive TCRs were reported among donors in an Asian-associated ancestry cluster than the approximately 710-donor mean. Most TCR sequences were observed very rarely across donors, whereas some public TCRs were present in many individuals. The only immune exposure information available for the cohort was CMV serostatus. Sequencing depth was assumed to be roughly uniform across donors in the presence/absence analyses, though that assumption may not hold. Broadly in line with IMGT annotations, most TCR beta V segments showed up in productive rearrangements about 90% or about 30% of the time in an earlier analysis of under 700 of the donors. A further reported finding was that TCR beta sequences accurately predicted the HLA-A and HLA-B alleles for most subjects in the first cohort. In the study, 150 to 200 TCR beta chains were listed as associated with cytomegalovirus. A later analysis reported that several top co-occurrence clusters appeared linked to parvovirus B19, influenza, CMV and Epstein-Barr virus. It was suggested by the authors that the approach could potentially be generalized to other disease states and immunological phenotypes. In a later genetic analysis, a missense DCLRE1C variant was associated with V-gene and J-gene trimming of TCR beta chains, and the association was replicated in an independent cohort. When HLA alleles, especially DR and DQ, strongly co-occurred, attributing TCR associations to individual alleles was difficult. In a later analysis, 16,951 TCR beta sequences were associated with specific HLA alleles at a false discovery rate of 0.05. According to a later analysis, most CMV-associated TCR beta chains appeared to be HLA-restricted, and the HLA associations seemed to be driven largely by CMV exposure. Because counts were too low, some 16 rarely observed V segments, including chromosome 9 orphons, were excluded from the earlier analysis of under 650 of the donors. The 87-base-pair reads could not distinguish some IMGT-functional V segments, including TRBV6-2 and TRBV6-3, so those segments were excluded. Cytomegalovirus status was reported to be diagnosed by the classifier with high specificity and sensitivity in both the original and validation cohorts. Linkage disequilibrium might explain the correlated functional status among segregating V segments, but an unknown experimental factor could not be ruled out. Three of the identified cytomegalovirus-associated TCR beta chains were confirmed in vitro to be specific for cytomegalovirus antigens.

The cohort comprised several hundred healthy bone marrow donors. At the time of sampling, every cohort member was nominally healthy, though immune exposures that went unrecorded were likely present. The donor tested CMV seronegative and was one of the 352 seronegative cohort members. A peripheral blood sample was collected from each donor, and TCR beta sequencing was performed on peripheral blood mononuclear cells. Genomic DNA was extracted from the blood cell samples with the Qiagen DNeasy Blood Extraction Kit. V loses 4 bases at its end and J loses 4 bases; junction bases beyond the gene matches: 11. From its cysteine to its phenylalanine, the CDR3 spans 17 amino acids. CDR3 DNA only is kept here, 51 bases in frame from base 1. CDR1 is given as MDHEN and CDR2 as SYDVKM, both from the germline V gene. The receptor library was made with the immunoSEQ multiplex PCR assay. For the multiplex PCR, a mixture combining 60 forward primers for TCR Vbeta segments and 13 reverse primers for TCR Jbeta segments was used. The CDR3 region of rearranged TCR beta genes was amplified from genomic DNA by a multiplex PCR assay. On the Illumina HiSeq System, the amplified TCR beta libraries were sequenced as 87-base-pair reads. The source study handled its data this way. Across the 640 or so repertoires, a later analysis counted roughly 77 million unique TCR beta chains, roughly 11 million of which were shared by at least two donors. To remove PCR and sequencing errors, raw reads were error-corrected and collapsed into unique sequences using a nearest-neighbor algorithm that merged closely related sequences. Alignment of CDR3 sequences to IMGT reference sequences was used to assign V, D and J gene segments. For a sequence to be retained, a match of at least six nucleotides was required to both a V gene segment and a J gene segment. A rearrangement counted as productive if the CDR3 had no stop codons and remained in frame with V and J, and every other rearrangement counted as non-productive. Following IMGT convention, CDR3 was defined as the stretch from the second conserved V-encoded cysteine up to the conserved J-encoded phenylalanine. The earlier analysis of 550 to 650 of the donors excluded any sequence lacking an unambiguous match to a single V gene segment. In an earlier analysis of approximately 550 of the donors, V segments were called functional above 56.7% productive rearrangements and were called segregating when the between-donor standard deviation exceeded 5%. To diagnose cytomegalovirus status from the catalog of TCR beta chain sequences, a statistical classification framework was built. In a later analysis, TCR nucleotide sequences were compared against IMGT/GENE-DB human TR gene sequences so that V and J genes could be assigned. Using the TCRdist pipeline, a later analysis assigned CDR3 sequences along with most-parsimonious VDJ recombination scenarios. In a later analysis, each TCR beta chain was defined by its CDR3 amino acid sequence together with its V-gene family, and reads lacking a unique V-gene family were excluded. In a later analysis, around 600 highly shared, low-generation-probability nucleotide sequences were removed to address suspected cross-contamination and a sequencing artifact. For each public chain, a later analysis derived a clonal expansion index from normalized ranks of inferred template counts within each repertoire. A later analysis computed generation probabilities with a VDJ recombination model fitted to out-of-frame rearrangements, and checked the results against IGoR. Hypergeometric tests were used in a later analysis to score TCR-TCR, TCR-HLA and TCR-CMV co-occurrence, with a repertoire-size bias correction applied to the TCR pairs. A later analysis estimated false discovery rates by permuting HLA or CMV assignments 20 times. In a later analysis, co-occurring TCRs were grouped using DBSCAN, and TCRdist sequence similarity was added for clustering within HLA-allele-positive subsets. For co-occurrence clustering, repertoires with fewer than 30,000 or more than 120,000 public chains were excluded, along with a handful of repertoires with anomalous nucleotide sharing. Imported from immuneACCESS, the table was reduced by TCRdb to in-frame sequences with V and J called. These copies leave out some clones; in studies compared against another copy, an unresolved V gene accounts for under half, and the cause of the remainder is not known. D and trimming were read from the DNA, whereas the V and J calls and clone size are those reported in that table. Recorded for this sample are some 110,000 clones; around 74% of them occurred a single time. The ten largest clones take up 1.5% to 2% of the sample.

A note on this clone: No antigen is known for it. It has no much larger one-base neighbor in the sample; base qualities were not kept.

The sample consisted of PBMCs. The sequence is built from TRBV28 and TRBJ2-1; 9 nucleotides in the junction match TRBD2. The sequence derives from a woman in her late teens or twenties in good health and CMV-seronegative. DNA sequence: TGTGCCAGCAGTTCGCAGACTAGCGGCACACATTACAATGAGCAGTTCTTC. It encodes CASSSQTSGTHYNEQFF.